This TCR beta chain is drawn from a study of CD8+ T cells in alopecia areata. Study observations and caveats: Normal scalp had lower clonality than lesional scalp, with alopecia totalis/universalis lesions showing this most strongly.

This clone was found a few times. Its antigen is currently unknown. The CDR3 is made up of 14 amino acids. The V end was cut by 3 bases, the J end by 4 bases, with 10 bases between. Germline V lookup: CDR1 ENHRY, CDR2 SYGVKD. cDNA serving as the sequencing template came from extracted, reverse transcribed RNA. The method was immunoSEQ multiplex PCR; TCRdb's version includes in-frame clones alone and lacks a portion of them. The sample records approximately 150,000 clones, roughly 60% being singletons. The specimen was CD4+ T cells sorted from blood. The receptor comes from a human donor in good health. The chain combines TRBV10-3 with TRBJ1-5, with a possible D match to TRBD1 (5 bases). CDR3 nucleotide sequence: TGTGCCATCAGTGATCGGGGGACTAATCAGCCCCAGCATTTT. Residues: CAISDRGTNQPQHF.